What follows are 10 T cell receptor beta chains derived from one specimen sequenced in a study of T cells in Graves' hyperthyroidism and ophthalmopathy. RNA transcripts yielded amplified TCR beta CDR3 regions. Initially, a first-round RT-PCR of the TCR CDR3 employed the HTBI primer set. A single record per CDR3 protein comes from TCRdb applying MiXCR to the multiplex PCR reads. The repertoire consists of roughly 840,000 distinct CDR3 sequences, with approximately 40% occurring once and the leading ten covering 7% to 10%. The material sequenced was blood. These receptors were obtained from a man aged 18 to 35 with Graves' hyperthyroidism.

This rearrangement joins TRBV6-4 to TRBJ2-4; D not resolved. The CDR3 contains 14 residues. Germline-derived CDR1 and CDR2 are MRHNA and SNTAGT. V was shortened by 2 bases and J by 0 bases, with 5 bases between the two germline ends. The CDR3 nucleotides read TGTGCCAGCAGTGACAGACTAGCCAAAAACATTCAGTACTTC. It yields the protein CASSDRLAKNIQYF.

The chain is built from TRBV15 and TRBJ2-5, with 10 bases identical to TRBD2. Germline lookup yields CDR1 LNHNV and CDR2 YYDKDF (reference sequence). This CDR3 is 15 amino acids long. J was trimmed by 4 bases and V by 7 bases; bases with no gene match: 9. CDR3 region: CATTLASGSLETQYF. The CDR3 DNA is TGTGCCACCACCCTAGCTAGCGGGAGCTTAGAGACCCAGTACTTC.

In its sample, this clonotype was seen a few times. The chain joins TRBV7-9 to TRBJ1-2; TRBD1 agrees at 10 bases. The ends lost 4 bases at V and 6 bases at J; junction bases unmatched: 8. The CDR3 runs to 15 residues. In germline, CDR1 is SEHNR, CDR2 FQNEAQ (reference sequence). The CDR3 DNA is TGTGCCAGCAGCTCCCCGGGACAGGGGTTCGATGGCTACACCTTC. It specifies CASSSPGQGFDGYTF.

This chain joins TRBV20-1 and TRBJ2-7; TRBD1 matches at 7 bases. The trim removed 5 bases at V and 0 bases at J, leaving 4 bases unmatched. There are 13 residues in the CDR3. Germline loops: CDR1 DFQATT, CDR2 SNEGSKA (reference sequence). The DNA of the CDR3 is TGCAGTGCTTGGGACAGCAGCTCCTACGAGCAGTACTTC. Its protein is CSAWDSSSYEQYF.

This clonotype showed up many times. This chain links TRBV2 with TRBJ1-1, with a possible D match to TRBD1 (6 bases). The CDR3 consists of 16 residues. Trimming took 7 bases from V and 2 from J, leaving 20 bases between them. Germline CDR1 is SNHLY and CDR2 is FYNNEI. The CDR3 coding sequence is TGTGCCAGCAAGGGGGGGCGGACCCTCCTCAACACTGAAGCTTTCTTT. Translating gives CASKGGRTLLNTEAFF.

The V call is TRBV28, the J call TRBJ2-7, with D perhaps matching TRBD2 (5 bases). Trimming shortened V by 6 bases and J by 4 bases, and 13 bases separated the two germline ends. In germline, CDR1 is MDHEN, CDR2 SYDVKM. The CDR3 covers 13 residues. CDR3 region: CASRIARYYEQYF. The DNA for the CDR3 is TGTGCCAGCAGAATAGCGAGGTATTACGAGCAGTACTTC.

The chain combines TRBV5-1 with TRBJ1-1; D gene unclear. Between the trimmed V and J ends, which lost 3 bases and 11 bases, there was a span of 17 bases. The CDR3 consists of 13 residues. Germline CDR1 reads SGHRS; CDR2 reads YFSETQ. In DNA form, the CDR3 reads TGCGCCAGCAGCTCTTCCTCCGGCAGGCACGCTTTCTTT. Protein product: CASSSSSGRHAFF.

CDR3 nucleotide sequence: TGCAGCAGTCAGGACAGCGTTCATGGCTACACCTTC. It is translated as CSSQDSVHGYTF. This chain links TRBV29-1 with TRBJ1-2, with a weak D call TRBD1 (6 bases). With 8 bases removed from V and 6 bases from J, the gap between germline ends came to 16 bases. Germline V gives CDR1 SQVTM, CDR2 ANQGSEA. The CDR3 has 12 amino acids.

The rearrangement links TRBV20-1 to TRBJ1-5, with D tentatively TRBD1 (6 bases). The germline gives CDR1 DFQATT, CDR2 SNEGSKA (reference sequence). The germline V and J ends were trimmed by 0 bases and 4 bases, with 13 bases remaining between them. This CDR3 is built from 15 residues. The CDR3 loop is CSARDQDSLNQPQHF. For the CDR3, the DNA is TGCAGTGCTAGAGATCAGGACAGCCTAAATCAGCCCCAGCATTTT.

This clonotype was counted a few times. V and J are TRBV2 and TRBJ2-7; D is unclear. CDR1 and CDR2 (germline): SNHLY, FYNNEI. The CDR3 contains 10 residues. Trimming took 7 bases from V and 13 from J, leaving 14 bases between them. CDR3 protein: CASKEQKYYF. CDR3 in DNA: TGTGCCAGCAAGGAGCAGAAGTACTACTTC.